Shown below are 16 T cell receptor beta chains from a single sample sequenced in a study of blood T cell repertoires in COVID-19. Measured with immunoSEQ multiplex PCR; TCRdb has only the in-frame clones, and not every one. The sample has approximately 170,000 clones, around nine tenths seen once. Sequencing was done on a sample of peripheral blood. These receptors originate from a man between 18 and 29 years old with active or convalescent COVID-19.

This chain uses TRBV7-2 with TRBJ1-3, with TRBD1 as a possible D gene (6 bases). This CDR3 is built from 14 residues. The germline V gene has CDR1 SGHTA and CDR2 FQGNSA. V gave up 6 bases and J gave up 0 bases, with 9 bases separating them. The CDR3 DNA follows: TGTGCCAGCAGGACAGGACTCTCTGGAAACACCATATATTTT. It translates to CASRTGLSGNTIYF. The full variable domain, with the rest looked up from reference TRBV7-2 and TRBJ1-3, is GAGVSQSPSNKVTEKGKDVELRCDPISGHTALYWYRQSLGQGLEFLIYFQGNSAPDKSGLPSDRFSAERTGGSVSTLTIQRTQQEDSAVYLCASRTGLSGNTIYFGEGSWLTVV.

This rearrangement joins TRBV7-9 to TRBJ1-4; TRBD1 is a possible D gene (6 bases). CDR3 length: 15 residues. V was cut by 4 bases and J by 3 bases, with 12 bases left in between. Germline V gene data show CDR1 as SEHNR and CDR2 as FQNEAQ (reference sequence). CDR3 protein: CASSSDRLPNEKLFF. CDR3 coding DNA: TGTGCCAGCAGCTCAGACAGGCTACCTAATGAAAAACTGTTTTTT.

V usage is TRBV28 and J usage is TRBJ2-1, with TRBD2 matching 9 bases. Germline V gene sequence: CDR1 MDHEN, CDR2 SYDVKM. The V segment lost 5 bases and the J segment 4 bases; nucleotides outside the gene matches: 6. CDR3 length: 15 amino acids. The CDR3 nucleotides read TGTGCCAGCAGTCAGCGGGGGGCCGGTTACAATGAGCAGTTCTTC. It specifies CASSQRGAGYNEQFF.

This clone was counted once. V gene TRBV7-2 combines with J gene TRBJ2-3; D possibly corresponds to TRBD2 (5 bases). CDR1 and CDR2 from the germline V gene are SGHTA and FQGNSA. This CDR3 has 16 residues. Trimming stripped 2 bases from V and 4 bases from J, with 16 bases between. For the CDR3, the DNA is TGTGCCAGCAGCTTAAATCTGGCGGGTCTTGCAGATACGCAGTATTTT. Protein: CASSLNLAGLADTQYF.

This sequence joins TRBV27 and TRBJ1-6; D may be TRBD1 (6 bases). The V gene lost 3 bases and the J gene lost 15 bases, with 24 bases spanning the gap. The CDR3 is 16 amino acids. CDR1 is MNHEY, CDR2 SMNVEV, per germline (reference sequence). The CDR3 region is CASSFMTGTYNSDLHF. The CDR3 DNA sequence: TGTGCCAGCAGTTTCATGACCGGGACATACAATTCAGACCTCCACTTT.

The J gene is TRBJ2-5, the V gene TRBV18; maybe TRBD1 (6 bases). The germline V and J ends were trimmed by 2 bases and 5 bases, with 15 bases remaining between them. The CDR3 is 15 residues long. In germline, CDR1 is KGHSH, CDR2 LQKENI. CDR3 loop: CASSPSQGIGETQYF. The CDR3 DNA sequence: TGTGCCAGCTCACCATCTCAGGGGATCGGTGAGACCCAGTACTTC.

This clone has just a few counts. The J gene is TRBJ1-2, the V gene TRBV27; D possibly corresponds to TRBD1 (6 bases). The V and J ends lost 4 bases and 6 bases respectively, with 18 bases between them. The germline gives CDR1 MNHEY, CDR2 SMNVEV (reference sequence). The CDR3 is 15 amino acids. The CDR3 DNA reads TGTGCCAGCAGTTCCCAGCCTACAGGGTTGGATGGCTACACCTTC. It encodes CASSSQPTGLDGYTF.

This chain connects TRBV5-1 to TRBJ1-2; D is perhaps TRBD1 (5 bases). There are 12 residues in the CDR3. Trimming removed 5 bases at V and 6 bases at J, with 11 bases between. The germline V gene encodes CDR1 SGHRS and CDR2 YFSETQ. Here the CDR3 reads CASSSGGDGYTF. CDR3 in DNA: TGCGCCAGCAGTTCGGGGGGAGATGGCTACACCTTC. The full variable domain, its missing parts supplied by reference TRBV5-1 and TRBJ1-2, is KAGVTQTPRYLIKTRGQQVTLSCSPISGHRSVSWYQQTPGQGLQFLFEYFSETQRNKGNFPGRFSGRQFSNSRSEMNVSTLELGDSALYLCASSSGGDGYTFGSGTRLTVV.

The gene calls are TRBV28 and TRBJ1-2, with D perhaps TRBD1 (6 bases). V lost 6 bases and J 5 bases, leaving 22 bases between the germline ends. CDR3 length: 16 amino acids. Germline V gives CDR1 MDHEN, CDR2 SYDVKM. CDR3 bases: TGTGCCAGCAGACGACGGACCTCAGGGGCGTGGTATGGCTACACCTTC. This encodes CASRRRTSGAWYGYTF.

This CDR3 reads CASGRVNSPLHF. The CDR3 DNA reads as TGTGCCAGTGGCAGGGTTAATTCACCCCTCCACTTT. V and J are TRBV6-5 and TRBJ1-6, with D perhaps matching TRBD1 (5 bases). Per germline, CDR1 MNHEY and CDR2 SVGAGI. This CDR3 comprises 12 residues. V was clipped by 9 bases and J by 6 bases, with 9 bases between them.

This chain connects TRBV11-2 to TRBJ1-2, with 8 bases matching TRBD1. Trimming cost V 1 base and J 0 bases; bases outside gene matches: 4. This CDR3 is built from 16 residues. Germline lookup yields CDR1 SGHAT and CDR2 FQNNGV. The DNA for the CDR3 is TGTGCCAGCAGCTTAGGACAGGGGTCGGCTAACTATGGCTACACCTTC. Its protein is CASSLGQGSANYGYTF.

The V and J genes are TRBV5-4 and TRBJ1-1; D is undetermined. Germline V lookup: CDR1 SGHNT, CDR2 YYREEE (reference sequence). This CDR3 has 15 residues. V lost 0 bases, J lost 5 bases, and 14 bases lay in between. In DNA, the CDR3 is TGTGCCAGCAGCTTGGATCTAGGTTCAATGACTGAAGCTTTCTTT. This translates into CASSLDLGSMTEAFF. Looking up the rest from reference TRBV5-4 and TRBJ1-1 gives the full variable domain: ETGVTQSPTHLIKTRGQQVTLRCSSQSGHNTVSWYQQALGQGPQFIFQYYREEENGRGNFPPRFSGLQFPNYSSELNVNALELDDSALYLCASSLDLGSMTEAFFGQGTRLTVV.

V and J are TRBV7-6 and TRBJ2-5; TRBD2 aligns across 14 bases. CDR1 and CDR2 (germline): SGHVS, FNYEAQ. CDR3 length equals 18 residues. J gave up 2 bases and V 1 base, and 6 bases lay outside the gene matches. This chain's CDR3 is CASSLGPRLAGGQETQYF. The DNA for the CDR3 is TGTGCCAGCAGCTTAGGGCCCCGACTAGCGGGGGGGCAAGAGACCCAGTACTTC.

This clone was picked up one time. The rearrangement joins TRBV6-5 to TRBJ2-1; a weak D match, TRBD2 (7 bases). The length of the CDR3 is 15 residues. Germline V gene data show CDR1 as MNHEY and CDR2 as SVGAGI. The V gene lost 7 bases and the J gene lost 0 bases, with 13 bases spanning the gap. CDR3 nucleotides: TGTGCCAGCAACAGGGAGGGCCGCTCCTACAATGAGCAGTTCTTC. It codes for CASNREGRSYNEQFF.

The V and J genes are TRBV7-3 and TRBJ2-7; 7 bases fit TRBD1. CDR3 length: 14 residues. V trimming: 1 base; J trimming: 5 bases; junction bases outside the gene matches: 5. Germline assignment: CDR1 SGHTA and CDR2 FQGTGA. In DNA form, the CDR3 reads TGTGCCAGCAGCTTAAAGGGGGCGGACAACGAGCAGTACTTC. Its protein is CASSLKGADNEQYF.

This rearrangement joins TRBV3-1 (or the pseudogene TRBV3-2) to TRBJ1-2; D is uncertain. Germline V CDR1 and CDR2: LGHDT, YNNKEL (reference sequence). V lost 5 bases, J lost 8 bases, and 24 bases lay in between. This CDR3 has 16 residues. The CDR3 loop reads CASSSRPGFPFWGYTF. As DNA, the CDR3 is TGTGCCAGCAGCTCCAGACCCGGGTTCCCGTTTTGGGGCTACACCTTC.